Below, 27 T cell receptor beta chains from the same sample are listed, as sequenced in a study of cytomegalovirus exposure and HLA in healthy donors. The PCR was carried out with 60 Vbeta primers and 13 Jbeta primers. TCRdb's table, derived via immunoSEQ multiplex PCR, lists solely in-frame clones and lacks some. The table lists 150,000 to 200,000 clones, around 78% of them singletons. Material for sequencing was PBMCs. The receptors originated from a man aged 18 to 30 in good health and CMV-seronegative.

This clone has more than one count but fewer than ten. The chain couples TRBV5-6 to TRBJ1-3, with 8 bases aligning to TRBD1. Germline V CDR1 and CDR2: SGHDT, YYEEEE. Germline trimming cut 2 bases from V and 3 bases from J; bases unmatched to any gene: 13. This CDR3 spans 18 amino acids. The CDR3, as DNA: TGTGCCAGCAGCTTCGCCCTACAGGGGGGCGAGAATGGAAACACCATATATTTT. Encoded protein: CASSFALQGGENGNTIYF.

Notes on this clone: The conserved final phenylalanine or tryptophan is absent from the CDR3, which likely points to a read error. The DNA is omitted, as the CDR3 cannot be located on it reliably, and the CDR3 follows TCRdb's listing. The chain recombines TRBV6-1 with TRBJ1-2. The CDR3 length is 13 residues, termini included. CDR1 and CDR2 (germline): MNHNS, SASEGT. This chain's CDR3 is CASSEARRRLISL.

There are a few counts of this clone. The DNA of the CDR3 is TGTGCCAGCAGCCCGTCGATAGCGGGGGGGCCGCATGAGCAGTTCTTC. The encoded protein is CASSPSIAGGPHEQFF. V is TRBV7-2 and J is TRBJ2-1, with TRBD2 matching over 11 bases. The germline V gene has CDR1 SGHTA and CDR2 FQGNSA. The CDR3 length is 16 residues. J was trimmed by 8 bases and V by 5 bases; bases with no gene match: 11.

J is TRBJ2-3 and V is TRBV6-5, with TRBD2 matching over 10 bases. CDR3 length: 16 residues. Looked up from germline, CDR1 is MNHEY and CDR2 is SVGAGI. The trim removed 2 bases at V and 5 bases at J, leaving 7 bases unmatched. CDR3 in DNA: TGTGCCAGCAGTTACGGAGCGGGGGGGCGAGGAGATACGCAGTATTTT. It codes for CASSYGAGGRGDTQYF.

V and J are TRBV5-1 and TRBJ2-1, with 11 bases matching TRBD2. Losses at the gene ends were 0 bases for V and 4 bases for J; bases not matched to a gene: 9. CDR3 length equals 18 residues. Per germline, CDR1 SGHRS and CDR2 YFSETQ. CDR3 nucleotide sequence: TGCGCCAGCAGCTTGGATTTTAGCGGGAGGGTTATATACAATGAGCAGTTCTTC. Translation: CASSLDFSGRVIYNEQFF.

V and J are TRBV27 and TRBJ2-7; D gene unclear. The CDR3 is 13 residues long. Germline V lookup: CDR1 MNHEY, CDR2 SMNVEV (reference sequence). Trimming shortened V by 5 bases and J by 2 bases, and 10 bases separated the two germline ends. CDR3 protein: CASSQYPPYEQYF. The CDR3 nucleotides are TGTGCCAGCAGTCAGTACCCCCCCTACGAGCAGTACTTC.

The V gene is TRBV29-1, the J gene TRBJ2-2; tentative D call: TRBD2 (5 bases). The CDR3 is made up of 15 amino acids. V was clipped by 3 bases and J by 3 bases, with 14 bases between them. Germline CDR1 reads SQVTM; CDR2 reads ANQGSEA. CDR3 protein: CSVELVAGHTGELFF. The CDR3, as DNA: TGCAGCGTTGAGCTCGTTGCGGGTCACACCGGGGAGCTGTTTTTT.

V gene TRBV11-3 combines with J gene TRBJ2-1; 7 bases fit TRBD2. Losses at the gene ends were 1 base for V and 5 bases for J; bases not matched to a gene: 8. The CDR3 covers 16 residues. In germline, CDR1 is SGHNT, CDR2 YENEEA. The CDR3 bases are TGTGCCAGCAGCTTAGGAGAAGTAGCGGGTAACAATGAGCAGTTCTTC. Residues: CASSLGEVAGNNEQFF.

The chain employs TRBV5-1 and TRBJ2-7, with D tentatively TRBD1 (6 bases). V was clipped by 4 bases and J by 6 bases, with 20 bases between them. CDR1 is SGHRS and CDR2 is YFSETQ in the germline V gene. The CDR3 is 15 residues long. The CDR3 nucleotides read TGCGCCAGCAGCGCCTGGGACACCTCGGGTGGCGAGCAGTACTTC. It codes for CASSAWDTSGGEQYF.

CDR3 in amino acids: CASSPRQPTGTLLEQYF. In DNA, the CDR3 is TGTGCCAGCAGCCCGCGTCAACCGACAGGCACCCTCCTGGAGCAGTACTTC. The genes are TRBV7-6 and TRBJ2-5, with D tentatively TRBD1 (6 bases). The germline gives CDR1 SGHVS, CDR2 FNYEAQ. This CDR3 comprises 17 residues. Trimming cost V 5 bases and J 11 bases, with 30 bases left between them.

V and J are TRBV11-2 and TRBJ2-1, with D unresolved. Trimming cost V 3 bases and J 6 bases, with 9 bases left between them. Germline-derived CDR1 and CDR2 are SGHAT and FQNNGV. The CDR3 consists of 13 residues. CDR3 coding DNA: TGTGCCAGCAGCTTGATAAACAGCAATGAGCAGTTCTTC. This gives the protein CASSLINSNEQFF.

Comments on this clone: Relative to the germline gene, one junction end is altered; a read error may explain this. CDR3 nucleotide sequence: TGTGCCACCAGCAGAGGCAAGGTGGGTTGGGCTCTCTTT. This codes for CATSRGKVGWALF. The rearrangement uses TRBV15 and TRBJ1-1; D gene uncertain. CDR3 size: 13 residues. Per the germline V gene, CDR1 is LNHNV and CDR2 is YYDKDF (reference sequence).

This chain links TRBV6-5 with TRBJ2-5, with 7 bases lining up with TRBD1. Trimming took 0 bases from V and 2 from J; bases not matched to a gene: 0. From germline, CDR1 is MNHEY and CDR2 SVGAGI. This CDR3 region has 14 residues. For the CDR3, the DNA is TGTGCCAGCAGTTACTCGGGACAGCAAGAGACCCAGTACTTC. It encodes CASSYSGQQETQYF.

As to this clone: At the DNA level, this CDR3 is encoded by other sequences in the same sample as well. V and J are TRBV18 and TRBJ1-2; 7 bases are a match to TRBD1. Germline V lookup: CDR1 KGHSH, CDR2 LQKENI. CDR3 length: 13 residues. V lost 2 bases to trimming and J lost 3 bases; unmatched junction nucleotides: 0. CDR3 protein: CASSPGTDYGYTF. CDR3 sequence (DNA): TGTGCCAGCTCACCAGGGACAGACTATGGCTACACCTTC.

This clone was observed once. V and J are TRBV2 and TRBJ2-5, with TRBD2 matching 7 bases. V lost 3 bases to trimming and J lost 6 bases; unmatched junction nucleotides: 1. CDR1 and CDR2 from the germline V gene are SNHLY and FYNNEI. This CDR3 has 12 residues. In nucleotides, the CDR3 is TGTGCCAGCAGTGAGGGAGGGCAGACCCAGTACTTC. Amino acids: CASSEGGQTQYF.

V is TRBV4-1 and J is TRBJ2-1, with 14 positions matching TRBD2. With 3 bases clipped from V and 15 bases from J, the junction kept 13 bases outside the gene matches. In germline, CDR1 is MGHRA, CDR2 YSYEKL. The CDR3 extends over 16 amino acids. The DNA of the CDR3 is TGCGCCAGCAGCCAGCGGACCGGGACTAGCGGGGGTGACGGGTTCTTC. Amino acids: CASSQRTGTSGGDGFF.

The sample holds one count of this clone. The rearrangement joins TRBV11-2 to TRBJ1-3, with 9 bases identical to TRBD1. Germline CDR1 reads SGHAT; CDR2 reads FQNNGV. V lost 5 bases and J lost 3; bases outside the gene matches: 5. CDR3 length: 15 amino acids. This chain's CDR3 is CASSVTGGGGNTIYF. In DNA, the CDR3 is TGTGCCAGCAGCGTCACAGGGGGCGGTGGAAACACCATATATTTT.

As for this clone: This same CDR3 is encoded by further DNA sequences in the sample. The chain has TRBV5-1 and TRBJ2-5, with D uncertain. Germline V gene lookup returns CDR1 SGHRS and CDR2 YFSETQ. V was shortened by 0 bases and J by 5 bases, with 8 bases between the two germline ends. The CDR3 loop spans 13 amino acids. The CDR3 region has the DNA TGCGCCAGCAGCTTGGGGGCCAGGGAGACCCAGTACTTC. Protein product: CASSLGARETQYF.

This clone was seen only a few times. The J gene is TRBJ2-3, the V gene TRBV7-9; TRBD2 is a possible D gene (6 bases). The CDR3 has 19 residues. Germline V CDR1 and CDR2: SEHNR, FQNEAQ (reference sequence). V dropped 8 bases and J dropped 6 bases, with 33 bases sitting between them. The CDR3 sequence is CASHETTKKFRGTSDTQYF. The DNA for the CDR3 is TGTGCCAGCCATGAAACAACTAAAAAATTTCGCGGGACCTCGGATACGCAGTATTTT.

V gene TRBV28 combines with J gene TRBJ1-5, with D uncertain. The CDR3 has 17 residues. Germline loops: CDR1 MDHEN, CDR2 SYDVKM. V lost 5 bases to trimming and J lost 2 bases, with 19 bases between them. CDR3 in amino acids: CASSNLLRQRGNQPQHF. DNA for the CDR3: TGTGCCAGCAGTAATCTTCTGAGGCAACGGGGCAATCAGCCCCAGCATTTT.

Only a few counts were recorded for this clone. The chain uses TRBV6-4 and TRBJ2-1, with D maybe TRBD1 (5 bases). V was trimmed by 2 bases and J by 5 bases, leaving 16 bases between them. The CDR3 runs to 16 residues. Germline CDR1 reads MRHNA; CDR2 reads SNTAGT. The CDR3 here is CASSDVVGARDNEQFF. CDR3 sequence (DNA): TGTGCCAGCAGTGACGTGGTAGGGGCCAGGGACAATGAGCAGTTCTTC.

The rearrangement joins TRBV19 to TRBJ1-2; the match to TRBD1 covers 8 bases. The J segment lost 5 bases and the V segment lost 4 bases, leaving 12 bases of the junction unmatched. CDR3 length equals 16 residues. Germline V gene data show CDR1 as LNHDA and CDR2 as SQIVND (reference sequence). The CDR3 loop is CASSTHLTGVPYGYTF. DNA of the CDR3: TGTGCCAGTAGTACCCATTTGACAGGGGTCCCATATGGCTACACCTTC.

V gene TRBV2 combines with J gene TRBJ2-2; TRBD1 aligns across 7 bases. The J segment lost 6 bases and the V segment lost 5 bases, leaving 9 bases of the junction unmatched. There are 15 residues in the CDR3. Germline V gene data show CDR1 as SNHLY and CDR2 as FYNNEI. The CDR3 bases are TGTGCCAGCAGTCTCGACAGGGTACTGGCCGGGGAGCTGTTTTTT. Its translation: CASSLDRVLAGELFF.

Comments on this clone: The junction and the germline gene differ at one end; a read error may be behind it. In nucleotides, the CDR3 is TGTTCCAGCAGCCCACCGGGACAGGGGTGGGAAAAACTGTTTTTT. Its protein product is CSSSPPGQGWEKLFF. The chain is built from TRBV7-9 and TRBJ1-4, with 10 bases matching TRBD1. Germline CDR1 SEHNR, CDR2 FQNEAQ (reference sequence). The CDR3 covers 15 residues.

CDR3 in amino acids: CASSYSGTGNEQYF. CDR3 DNA sequence: TGCGCCAGCAGCTACTCCGGGACAGGGAACGAGCAGTACTTC. J is TRBJ2-7 and V is TRBV5-1; 9 positions agree with TRBD1. Germline V lookup: CDR1 SGHRS, CDR2 YFSETQ. The length of the CDR3 is 14 residues. The V and J ends lost 3 bases and 5 bases, in that order; junction bases with no gene match: 6.

The chain is built from TRBV27 and TRBJ2-5; 11 bases fit TRBD1. With the DNA end fitting TRBJ2-7 better, the J assignment may be wrong. Germline V lookup: CDR1 MNHEY, CDR2 SMNVEV (reference sequence). The CDR3 has 15 amino acids. The CDR3: CASTPRGQGAYEQYF. The CDR3 DNA follows: TGTGCCAGCACCCCCCGAGGACAGGGGGCTTACGAGCAGTACTTC.

In the case of this clone: One end of the junction does not line up with germline, which may come from a read error. This chain uses TRBV5-6 with TRBJ2-7; 13 bases match TRBD2. This CDR3 comprises 16 residues. The germline gives CDR1 SGHDT, CDR2 YYEEEE. CDR3: CASSPVGLAGNYEQHF. CDR3 nucleotides: TGTGCCAGCAGTCCCGTGGGACTAGCGGGAAATTACGAGCAGCACTTC.